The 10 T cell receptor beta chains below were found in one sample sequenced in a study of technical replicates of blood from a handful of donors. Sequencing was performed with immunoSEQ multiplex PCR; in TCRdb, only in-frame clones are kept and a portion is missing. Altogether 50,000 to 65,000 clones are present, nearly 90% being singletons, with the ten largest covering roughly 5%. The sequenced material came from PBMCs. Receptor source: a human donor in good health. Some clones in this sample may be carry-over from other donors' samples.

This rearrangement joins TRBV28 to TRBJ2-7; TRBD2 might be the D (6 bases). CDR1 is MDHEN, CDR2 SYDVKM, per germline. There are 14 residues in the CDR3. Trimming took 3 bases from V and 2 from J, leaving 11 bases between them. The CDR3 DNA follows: TGTGCCAGCAGTTTGACGGGGGTCACCTACGAGCAGTACTTC. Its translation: CASSLTGVTYEQYF.

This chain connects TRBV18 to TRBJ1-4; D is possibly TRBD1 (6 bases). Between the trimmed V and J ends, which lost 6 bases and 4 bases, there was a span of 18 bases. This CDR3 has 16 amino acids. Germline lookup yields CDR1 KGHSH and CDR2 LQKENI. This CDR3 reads CASSPQSGQINEKLFF. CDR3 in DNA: TGTGCCAGCTCCCCCCAGTCCGGACAGATTAATGAAAAACTGTTTTTT.

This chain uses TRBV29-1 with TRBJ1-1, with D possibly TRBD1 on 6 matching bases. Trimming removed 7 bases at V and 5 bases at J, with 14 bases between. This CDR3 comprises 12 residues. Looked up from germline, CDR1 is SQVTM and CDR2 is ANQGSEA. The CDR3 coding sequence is TGCAGCGGGGGGGGCGGAGGGACTGAAGCTTTCTTT. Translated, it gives CSGGGGGTEAFF.

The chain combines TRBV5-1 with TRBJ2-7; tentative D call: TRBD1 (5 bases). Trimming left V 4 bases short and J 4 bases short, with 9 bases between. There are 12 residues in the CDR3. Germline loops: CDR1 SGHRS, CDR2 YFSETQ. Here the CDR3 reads CASSTDSYEQYF. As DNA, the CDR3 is TGCGCCAGCAGCACCGACAGTTACGAGCAGTACTTC.

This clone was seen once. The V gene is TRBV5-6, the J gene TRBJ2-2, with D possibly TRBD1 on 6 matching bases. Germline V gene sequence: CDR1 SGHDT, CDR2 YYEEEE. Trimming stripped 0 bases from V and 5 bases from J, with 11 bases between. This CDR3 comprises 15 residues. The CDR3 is CASSLAKGTTGELFF. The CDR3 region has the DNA TGTGCCAGCAGCTTGGCCAAAGGGACAACCGGGGAGCTGTTTTTT.

The CDR3 DNA is TGTGCCTGGAGTGGGGTCGCGGTCGAAAAACTGTTTTTT. It codes for CAWSGVAVEKLFF. The J gene is TRBJ1-4, the V gene TRBV30; D remains ambiguous. The CDR3 length is 13 residues. Deletions cut 1 base from V and 8 bases from J, with 11 bases between. Looked up from germline, CDR1 is GTSNPN and CDR2 is SVGIG (reference sequence).

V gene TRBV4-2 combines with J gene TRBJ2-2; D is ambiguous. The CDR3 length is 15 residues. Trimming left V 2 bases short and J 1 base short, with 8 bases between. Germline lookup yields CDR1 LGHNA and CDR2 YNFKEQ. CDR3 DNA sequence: TGTGCCAGCAGCCAATTCCCAGAGAACACCGGGGAGCTGTTTTTT. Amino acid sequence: CASSQFPENTGELFF.

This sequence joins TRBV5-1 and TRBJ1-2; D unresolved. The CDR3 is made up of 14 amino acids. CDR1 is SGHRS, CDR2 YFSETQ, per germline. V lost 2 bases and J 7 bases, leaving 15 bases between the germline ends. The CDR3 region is CASSFPESRGGYTF. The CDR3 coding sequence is TGCGCCAGCAGCTTCCCGGAATCCCGGGGTGGCTACACCTTC.

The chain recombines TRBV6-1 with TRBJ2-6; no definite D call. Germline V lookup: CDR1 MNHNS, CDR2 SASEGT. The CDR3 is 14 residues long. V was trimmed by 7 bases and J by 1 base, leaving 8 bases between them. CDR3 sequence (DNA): TGTGCCAGCACGGGTCCATCTGGGGCCAACGTCCTGACTTTC. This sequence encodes CASTGPSGANVLTF.

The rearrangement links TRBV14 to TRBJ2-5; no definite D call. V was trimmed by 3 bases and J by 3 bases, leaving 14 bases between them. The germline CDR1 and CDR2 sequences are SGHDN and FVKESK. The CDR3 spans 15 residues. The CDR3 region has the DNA TGTGCCAGCAGCCAGGGCCTGAATTGGGAAGAGACCCAGTACTTC. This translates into CASSQGLNWEETQYF. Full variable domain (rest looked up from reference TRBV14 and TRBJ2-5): EAGVTQFPSHSVIEKGQTVTLRCDPISGHDNLYWYRRVMGKEIKFLLHFVKESKQDESGMPNNRFLAERTGGTYSTLKVQPAELEDSGVYFCASSQGLNWEETQYFGPGTRLLVL.